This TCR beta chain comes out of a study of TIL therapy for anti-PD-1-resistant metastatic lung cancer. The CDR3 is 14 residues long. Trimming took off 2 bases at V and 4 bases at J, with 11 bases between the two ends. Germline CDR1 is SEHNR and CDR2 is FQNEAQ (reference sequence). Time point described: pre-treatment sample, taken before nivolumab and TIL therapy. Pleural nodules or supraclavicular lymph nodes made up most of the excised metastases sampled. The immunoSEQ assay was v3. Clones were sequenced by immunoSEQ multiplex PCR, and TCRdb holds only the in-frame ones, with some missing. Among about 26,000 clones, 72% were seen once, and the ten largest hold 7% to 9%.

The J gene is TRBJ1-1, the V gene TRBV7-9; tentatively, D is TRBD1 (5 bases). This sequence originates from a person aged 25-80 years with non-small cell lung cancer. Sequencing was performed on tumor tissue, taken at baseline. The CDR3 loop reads CASSLQGYATEAFF. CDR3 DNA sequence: TGTGCCAGCAGCTTACAGGGTTACGCCACTGAAGCTTTCTTT. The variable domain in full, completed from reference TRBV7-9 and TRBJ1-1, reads DTGVSQNPRHKITKRGQNVTFRCDPISEHNRLYWYRQTLGQGPEFLTYFQNEAQLEKSRLLSDRFSAERPKGSFSTLEIQRTEQGDSAMYLCASSLQGYATEAFFGQGTRLTVV.